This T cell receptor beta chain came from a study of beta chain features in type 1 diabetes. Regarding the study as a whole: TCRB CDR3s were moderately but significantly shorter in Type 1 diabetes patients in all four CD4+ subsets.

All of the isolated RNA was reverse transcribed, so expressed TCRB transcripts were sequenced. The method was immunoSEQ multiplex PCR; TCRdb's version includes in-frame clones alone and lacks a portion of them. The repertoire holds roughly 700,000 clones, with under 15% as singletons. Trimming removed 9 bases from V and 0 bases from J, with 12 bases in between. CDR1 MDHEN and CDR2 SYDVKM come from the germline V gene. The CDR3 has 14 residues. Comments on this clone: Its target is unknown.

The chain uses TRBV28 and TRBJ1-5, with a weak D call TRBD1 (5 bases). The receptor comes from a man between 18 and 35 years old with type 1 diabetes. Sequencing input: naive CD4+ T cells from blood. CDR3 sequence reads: CASLTDYSNQPQHF. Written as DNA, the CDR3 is TGTGCCAGTCTGACAGATTATAGCAATCAGCCCCAGCATTTT.